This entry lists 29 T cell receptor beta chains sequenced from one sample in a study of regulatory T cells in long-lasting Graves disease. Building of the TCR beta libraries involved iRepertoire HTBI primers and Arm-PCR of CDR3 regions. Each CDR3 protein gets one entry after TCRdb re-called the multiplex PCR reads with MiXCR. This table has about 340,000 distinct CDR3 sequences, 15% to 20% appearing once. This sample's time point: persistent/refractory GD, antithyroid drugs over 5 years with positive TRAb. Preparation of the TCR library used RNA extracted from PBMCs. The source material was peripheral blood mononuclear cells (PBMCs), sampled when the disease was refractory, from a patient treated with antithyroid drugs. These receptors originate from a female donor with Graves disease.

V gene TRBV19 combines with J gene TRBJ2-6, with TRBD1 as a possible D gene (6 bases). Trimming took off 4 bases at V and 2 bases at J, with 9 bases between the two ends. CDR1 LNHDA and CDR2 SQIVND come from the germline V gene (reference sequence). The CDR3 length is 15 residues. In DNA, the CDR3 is TGTGCCAGTAGTACGAACAGGGCTGGGGCCAACGTCCTGACTTTC. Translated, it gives CASSTNRAGANVLTF.

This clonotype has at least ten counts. The CDR3 region is CASSYRQTLQETQYF. DNA of the CDR3: TGTGCCAGCAGCTACAGACAGACGCTGCAGGAGACCCAGTACTTC. V usage is TRBV7-9 and J usage is TRBJ2-5; possibly TRBD1 for D (5 bases). Trimming removed 4 bases from V and 5 bases from J, with 17 bases in between. This CDR3 is built from 15 residues. Looked up from germline, CDR1 is SEHNR and CDR2 is FQNEAQ (reference sequence).

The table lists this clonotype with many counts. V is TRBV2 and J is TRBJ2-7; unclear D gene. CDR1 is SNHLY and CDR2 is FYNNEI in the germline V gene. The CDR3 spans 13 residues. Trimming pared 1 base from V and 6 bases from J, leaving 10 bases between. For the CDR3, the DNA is TGTGCCAGCAGTGAAGGACCCCCGCGCGAGCAGTACTTC. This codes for CASSEGPPREQYF.

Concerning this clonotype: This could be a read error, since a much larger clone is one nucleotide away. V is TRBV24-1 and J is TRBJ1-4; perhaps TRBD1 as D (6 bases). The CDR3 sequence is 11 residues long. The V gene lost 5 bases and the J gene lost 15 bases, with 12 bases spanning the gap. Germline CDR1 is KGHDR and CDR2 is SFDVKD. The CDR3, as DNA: TGTGCCACCAGTGCACGGGCAGGGGTGTTTTTT. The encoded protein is CATSARAGVFF.

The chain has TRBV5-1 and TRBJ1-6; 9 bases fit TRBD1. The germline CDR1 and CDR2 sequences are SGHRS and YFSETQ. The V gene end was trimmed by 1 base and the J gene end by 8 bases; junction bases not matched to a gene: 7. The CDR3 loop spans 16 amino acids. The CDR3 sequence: CASSLSRDRDYSPLHF. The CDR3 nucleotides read TGCGCCAGCAGCTTGTCCCGGGACAGGGATTATTCACCCCTCCACTTT.

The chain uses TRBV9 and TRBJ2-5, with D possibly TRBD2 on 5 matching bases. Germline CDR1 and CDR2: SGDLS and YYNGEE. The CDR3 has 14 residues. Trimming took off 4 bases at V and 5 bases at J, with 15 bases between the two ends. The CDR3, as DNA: TGTGCCAGCAGCCCACTAAATCGAGGGGAGACCCAGTACTTC. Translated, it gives CASSPLNRGETQYF.

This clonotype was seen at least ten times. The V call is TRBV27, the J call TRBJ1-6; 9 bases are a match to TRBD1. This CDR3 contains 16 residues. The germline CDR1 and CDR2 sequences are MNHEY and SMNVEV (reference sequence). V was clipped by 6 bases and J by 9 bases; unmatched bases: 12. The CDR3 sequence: CASRSPGQGLRSPLHF. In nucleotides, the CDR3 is TGTGCCAGCAGGAGCCCGGGACAGGGACTTCGTTCACCCCTCCACTTT.

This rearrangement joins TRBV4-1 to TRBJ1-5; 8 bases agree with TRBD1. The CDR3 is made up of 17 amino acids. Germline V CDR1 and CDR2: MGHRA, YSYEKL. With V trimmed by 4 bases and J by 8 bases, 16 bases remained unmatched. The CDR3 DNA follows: TGCGCCAGCAGCCCCACGGGACAGGTTCCTTTGTCGGAGCCCCAGCATTTT. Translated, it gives CASSPTGQVPLSEPQHF.

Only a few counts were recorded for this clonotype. This CDR3 reads CASSNGLAGTSTDTQYF. The CDR3 coding sequence is TGTGCCAGCAGTAACGGACTAGCGGGGACTAGCACAGATACGCAGTATTTT. The chain recombines TRBV6-1 with TRBJ2-3; 12 bases fit TRBD2. Per the germline V gene, CDR1 is MNHNS and CDR2 is SASEGT. Trimming cost V 5 bases and J 0 bases; bases outside gene matches: 6. CDR3 length: 17 amino acids.

Written as DNA, the CDR3 is TGTGCCAGCAGCCCCTCATGGACAGATACGCAGTATTTT. Protein sequence: CASSPSWTDTQYF. The J gene is TRBJ2-3, the V gene TRBV11-3; D not resolved. Per the germline V gene, CDR1 is SGHNT and CDR2 is YENEEA. The CDR3 covers 13 residues. Trimming shortened V by 5 bases and J by 3 bases, and 9 bases separated the two germline ends.

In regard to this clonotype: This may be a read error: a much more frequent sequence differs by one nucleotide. The CDR3 sequence: CVVGPASGSPLHF. The CDR3 DNA is TGTGTCGTGGGGCCAGCCTCGGGCTCACCCCTCCACTTT. The chain links TRBV30 to TRBJ1-6, with TRBD1 as a possible D gene (5 bases). The CDR3 loop spans 13 amino acids. Germline CDR1 GTSNPN, CDR2 SVGIG (reference sequence). Variable domain in full (rest from reference TRBV30 and TRBJ1-6): SQTIHQWPATLVQPVGSPLSLECTVEGTSNPNLYWYRQAAGRGLQLLFYSVGIGQISSEVPQNLSASRPQDRQFILSSKKLLLSDSGFYLCVVGPASGSPLHFGNGTRLTVT.

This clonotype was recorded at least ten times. The DNA for the CDR3 is TGTGCCAGCAGTTTCTGGGATGGGCGTTCACCCCTCCACTTT. It is translated as CASSFWDGRSPLHF. The chain carries TRBV28 and TRBJ1-6; D remains unclear. CDR3 length: 14 amino acids. Germline assignment: CDR1 MDHEN and CDR2 SYDVKM. Trimming shortened V by 3 bases and J by 9 bases, and 12 bases separated the two germline ends. The whole variable domain, filled in from reference TRBV28 and TRBJ1-6, reads DVKVTQSSRYLVKRTGEKVFLECVQDMDHENMFWYRQDPGLGLRLIYFSYDVKMKEKGDIPEGYSVSREKKERFSLILESASTNQTSMYLCASSFWDGRSPLHFGNGTRLTVT.

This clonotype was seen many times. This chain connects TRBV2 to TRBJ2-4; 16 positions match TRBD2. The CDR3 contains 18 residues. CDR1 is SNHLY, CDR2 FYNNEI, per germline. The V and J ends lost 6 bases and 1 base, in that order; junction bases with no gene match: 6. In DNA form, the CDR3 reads TGTGCCAGCAGACTCGGGACTAGCGGGAGGGCGGCCAAAAACATTCAGTACTTC. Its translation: CASRLGTSGRAAKNIQYF.

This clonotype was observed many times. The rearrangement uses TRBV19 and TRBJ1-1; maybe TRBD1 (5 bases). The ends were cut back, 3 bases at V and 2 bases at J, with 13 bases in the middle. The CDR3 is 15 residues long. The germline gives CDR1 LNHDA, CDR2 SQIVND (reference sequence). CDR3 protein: CASSIMGGVNTEAFF. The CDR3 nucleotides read TGTGCCAGTAGTATCATGGGGGGGGTAAACACTGAAGCTTTCTTT.

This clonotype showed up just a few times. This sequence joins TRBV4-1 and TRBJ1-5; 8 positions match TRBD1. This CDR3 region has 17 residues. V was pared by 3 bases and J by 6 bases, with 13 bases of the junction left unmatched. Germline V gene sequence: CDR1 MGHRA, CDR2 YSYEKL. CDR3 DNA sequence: TGCGCCAGCAGCCACGTCCTCAGGGGGCGTTGGGGTCAGCCCCAGCATTTT. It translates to CASSHVLRGRWGQPQHF.

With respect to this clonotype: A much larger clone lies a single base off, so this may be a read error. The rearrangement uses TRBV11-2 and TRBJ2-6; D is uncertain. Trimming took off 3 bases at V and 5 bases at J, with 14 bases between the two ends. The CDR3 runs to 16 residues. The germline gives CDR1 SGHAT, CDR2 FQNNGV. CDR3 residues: CASSFGRRSRANVLTF. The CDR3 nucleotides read TGTGCCAGCAGCTTCGGCCGACGGTCCAGGGCCAACGTCCTGACTTTC.

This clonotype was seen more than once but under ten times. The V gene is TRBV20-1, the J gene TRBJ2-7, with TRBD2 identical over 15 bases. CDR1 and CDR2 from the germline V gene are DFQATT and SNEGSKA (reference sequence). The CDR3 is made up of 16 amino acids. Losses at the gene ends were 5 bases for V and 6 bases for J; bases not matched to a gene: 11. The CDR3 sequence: CSAPRGTSGRRSEQYF. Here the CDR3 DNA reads TGCAGTGCTCCTCGAGGGACTAGCGGGAGGCGTAGCGAGCAGTACTTC.

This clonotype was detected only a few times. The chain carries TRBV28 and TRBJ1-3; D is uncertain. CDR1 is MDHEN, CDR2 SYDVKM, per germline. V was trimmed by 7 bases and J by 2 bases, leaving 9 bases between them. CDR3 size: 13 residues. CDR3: CASKGPAGNTIYF. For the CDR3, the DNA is TGTGCCAGCAAGGGTCCGGCTGGAAACACCATATATTTT.

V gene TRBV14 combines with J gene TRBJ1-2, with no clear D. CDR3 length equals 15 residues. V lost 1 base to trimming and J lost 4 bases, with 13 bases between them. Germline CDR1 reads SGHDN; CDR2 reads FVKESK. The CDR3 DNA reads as TGTGCCAGCAGCCAAGGATTTGGGATCACCTATGGCTACACCTTC. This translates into CASSQGFGITYGYTF.

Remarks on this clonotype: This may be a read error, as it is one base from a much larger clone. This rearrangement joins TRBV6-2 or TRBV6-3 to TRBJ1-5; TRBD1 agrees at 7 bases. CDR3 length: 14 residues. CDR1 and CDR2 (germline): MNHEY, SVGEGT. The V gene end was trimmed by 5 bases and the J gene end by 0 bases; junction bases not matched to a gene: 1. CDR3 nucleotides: TGTGCCAGCAGTCACAGGGGTAGCAATCAGCCCCAGCATTTT. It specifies CASSHRGSNQPQHF.

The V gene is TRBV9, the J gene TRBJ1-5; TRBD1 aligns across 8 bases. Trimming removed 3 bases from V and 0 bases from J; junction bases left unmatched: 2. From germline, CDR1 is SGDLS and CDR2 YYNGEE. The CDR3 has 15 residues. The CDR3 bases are TGTGCCAGCAGCGGGACAGGGAATAGCAATCAGCCCCAGCATTTT. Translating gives CASSGTGNSNQPQHF.

DNA for the CDR3: TGTGCCACCAGGGGGGCTAGCGGACTCGCAGATACGCAGTATTTT. Its protein product is CATRGASGLADTQYF. V usage is TRBV12-3 or TRBV12-4 and J usage is TRBJ2-3; D tentatively reads TRBD1 or TRBD2 (7 bases each). With 10 bases removed from V and 4 bases from J, the gap between germline ends came to 21 bases. The CDR3 extends over 15 amino acids.

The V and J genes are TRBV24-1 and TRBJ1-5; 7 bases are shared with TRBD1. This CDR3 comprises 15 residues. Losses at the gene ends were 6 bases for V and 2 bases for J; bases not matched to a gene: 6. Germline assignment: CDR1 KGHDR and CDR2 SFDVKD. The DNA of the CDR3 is TGTGCCACCAGTTTCCGGGACAGACGCAATCAGCCCCAGCATTTT. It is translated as CATSFRDRRNQPQHF.

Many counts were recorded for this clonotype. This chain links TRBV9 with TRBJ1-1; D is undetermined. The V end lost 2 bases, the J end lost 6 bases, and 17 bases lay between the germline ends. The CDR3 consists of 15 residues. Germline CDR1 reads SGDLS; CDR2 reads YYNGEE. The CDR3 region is CASSVAPQITSEAFF. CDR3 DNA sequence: TGTGCCAGCAGCGTTGCCCCCCAAATAACGTCTGAAGCTTTCTTT.

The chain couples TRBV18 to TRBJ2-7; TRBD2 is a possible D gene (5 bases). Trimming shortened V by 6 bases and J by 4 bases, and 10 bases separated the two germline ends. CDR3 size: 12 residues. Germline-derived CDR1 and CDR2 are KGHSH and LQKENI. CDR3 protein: CASSPGYYEQYF. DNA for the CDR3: TGTGCCAGCTCCCCGGGGTATTACGAGCAGTACTTC.

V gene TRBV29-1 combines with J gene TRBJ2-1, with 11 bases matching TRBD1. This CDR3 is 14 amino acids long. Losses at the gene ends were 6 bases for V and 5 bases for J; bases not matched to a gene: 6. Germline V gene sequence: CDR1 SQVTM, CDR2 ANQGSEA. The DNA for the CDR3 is TGCAGCGTCCGGGACAGGGGGTCGCACAATGAGCAGTTCTTC. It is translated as CSVRDRGSHNEQFF.

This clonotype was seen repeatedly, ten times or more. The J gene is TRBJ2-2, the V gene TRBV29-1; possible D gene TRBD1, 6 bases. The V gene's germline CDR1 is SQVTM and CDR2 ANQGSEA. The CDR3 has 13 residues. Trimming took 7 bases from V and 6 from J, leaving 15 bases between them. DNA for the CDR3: TGCAGCGCTACAGGGATGTTGGCCGGGGAGCTGTTTTTT. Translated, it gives CSATGMLAGELFF.

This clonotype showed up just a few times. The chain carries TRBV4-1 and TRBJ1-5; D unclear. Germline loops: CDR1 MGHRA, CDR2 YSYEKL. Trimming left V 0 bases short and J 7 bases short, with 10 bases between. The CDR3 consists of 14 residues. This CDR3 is CASSQEQALQPQHF. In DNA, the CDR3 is TGCGCCAGCAGCCAAGAGCAGGCGTTGCAGCCCCAGCATTTT.

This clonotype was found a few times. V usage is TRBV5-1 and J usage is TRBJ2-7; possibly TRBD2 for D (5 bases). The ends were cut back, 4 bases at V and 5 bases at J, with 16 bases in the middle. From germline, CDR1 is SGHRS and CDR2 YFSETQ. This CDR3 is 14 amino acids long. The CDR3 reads CASSLSPGKDEQYF. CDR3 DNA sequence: TGCGCCAGCAGCCTATCCCCGGGGAAGGACGAGCAGTACTTC.